The 13 T cell receptor beta chains below were found in one sample sequenced in a study of blood T cell repertoires in COVID-19 (dated by TCRdb to 2018 to 2020). Libraries were made using the immunoSEQ multiplex PCR assay. TCRdb obtained this table from immuneACCESS and retained in-frame rearrangements with V and J assigned. These tables miss some clones; where compared with another copy, unresolved V genes account for less than half of the shortfall, and the remainder is unexplained. The sample profile shows around 54,000 clones; around 90% of them were found once. The top ten clonotypes cover over 3% of the sample. The specimen was peripheral blood. These TCRs come from a human donor in a cohort sampled during active COVID-19.

The chain carries TRBV28 and TRBJ2-7, with 9 bases aligning to TRBD2. Germline CDR1 is MDHEN and CDR2 is SYDVKM. Losses at the gene ends were 8 bases for V and 2 bases for J; bases not matched to a gene: 7. CDR3 size: 14 residues. The CDR3 protein is CASGTSGRTYEQYF. In DNA, the CDR3 is TGTGCCAGCGGAACTAGCGGGCGCACCTACGAGCAGTACTTC.

The count of this clone is one. The chain uses TRBV11-2 and TRBJ2-3; D is uncertain. The CDR3 has 13 amino acids. V was shortened by 1 base and J by 6 bases, with 8 bases between the two germline ends. CDR1 and CDR2 (germline): SGHAT, FQNNGV. The CDR3 reads CASSLAVRDTQYF. The CDR3, as DNA: TGTGCCAGCAGCTTAGCGGTCCGGGATACGCAGTATTTT.

This clone was seen just once. This chain joins TRBV6-2 or TRBV6-3 and TRBJ2-1, with TRBD2 matching over 10 bases. The V segment lost 6 bases and the J segment 4 bases; nucleotides outside the gene matches: 6. The germline V gene has CDR1 MNHEY and CDR2 SVGEGT. The CDR3 is 15 residues long. CDR3 residues: CASSPTSGTYNEQFF. The CDR3 DNA is TGTGCCAGCAGCCCAACTAGCGGGACTTACAATGAGCAGTTCTTC.

The chain recombines TRBV5-1 with TRBJ2-7; 8 nucleotides match TRBD1. Germline V gene data show CDR1 as SGHRS and CDR2 as YFSETQ. V lost 0 bases, J lost 0 bases, and 5 bases stayed unmatched. The CDR3 contains 16 residues. CDR3 sequence: CASSLGTGLSSYEQYF. For the CDR3, the DNA is TGCGCCAGCAGCTTGGGGACAGGGTTAAGCTCCTACGAGCAGTACTTC.

The chain combines TRBV5-1 with TRBJ2-3, with D possibly TRBD2 on 5 matching bases. Trimming pared 4 bases from V and 0 bases from J, leaving 9 bases between. The CDR3 has 14 residues. Germline V gene sequence: CDR1 SGHRS, CDR2 YFSETQ. The CDR3 sequence: CASSPRESTDTQYF. In DNA, the CDR3 is TGCGCCAGCAGCCCGAGGGAGAGCACAGATACGCAGTATTTT. The variable domain in full, with the rest retrieved from reference TRBV5-1 and TRBJ2-3, is KAGVTQTPRYLIKTRGQQVTLSCSPISGHRSVSWYQQTPGQGLQFLFEYFSETQRNKGNFPGRFSGRQFSNSRSEMNVSTLELGDSALYLCASSPRESTDTQYFGPGTRLTVL.

The chain carries TRBV7-7 and TRBJ2-3, with a possible D match to TRBD1 (5 bases). The CDR3 is 14 residues long. V was clipped by 5 bases and J by 0 bases, with 9 bases between them. The germline V gene encodes CDR1 SSHAT and CDR2 FNYEAQ (reference sequence). The CDR3 DNA reads as TGTGCCAGCAGCCGATCAGGGAGCACAGATACGCAGTATTTT. Protein: CASSRSGSTDTQYF.

The chain employs TRBV6-5 and TRBJ2-3; 8 bases agree with TRBD2. The CDR3 contains 15 residues. V was clipped by 6 bases and J by 7 bases; unmatched bases: 12. Germline V lookup: CDR1 MNHEY, CDR2 SVGAGI. The CDR3 reads CASSPGAGVLNTQYF. The DNA of the CDR3 is TGTGCCAGCAGCCCAGGAGCGGGAGTGTTAAATACGCAGTATTTT.

The gene calls are TRBV28 and TRBJ2-3, with TRBD2 matching 9 bases. Per the germline V gene, CDR1 is MDHEN and CDR2 is SYDVKM. The CDR3 runs to 17 residues. Losses at the gene ends were 10 bases for V and 1 base for J; bases not matched to a gene: 15. The CDR3 protein is CAIDNHSTSGRTDTQYF. The CDR3 nucleotides are TGTGCCATCGACAACCACTCGACTAGCGGACGCACAGATACGCAGTATTTT.

There are a few counts of this clone. CDR3: CATSDFRRYNEQFF. CDR3 DNA sequence: TGTGCCACCAGTGATTTTCGGCGGTACAATGAGCAGTTCTTC. The chain employs TRBV24-1 and TRBJ2-1; no reliable D call. V lost 1 base and J lost 4, with 7 bases in between. The germline CDR1 and CDR2 sequences are KGHDR and SFDVKD. The length of the CDR3 is 14 residues.

V and J are TRBV1 and TRBJ2-3; the D segment call TRBD2 is taken from the table without a DNA check. TRBV1 is a pseudogene locus. This CDR3 contains 16 residues. CDR3 in amino acids: CTSSQEAGPSTDTQYF. Written as DNA, the CDR3 is TGCACCAGCAGCCAAGAGGCGGGACCTAGCACAGATACGCAGTATTTT.

V is TRBV6-5 and J is TRBJ1-1, with no clear D. CDR1 is MNHEY, CDR2 SVGAGI, per germline. The CDR3 contains 15 residues. Trimming took off 0 bases at V and 0 bases at J, with 8 bases between the two ends. The CDR3 DNA follows: TGTGCCAGCAGTTACTCCCCCAGCGTGAACACTGAAGCTTTCTTT. Its translation: CASSYSPSVNTEAFF.

The rearrangement uses TRBV30 and TRBJ1-6; 9 bases agree with TRBD1. J gave up 7 bases and V 4 bases, and 5 bases lay outside the gene matches. This CDR3 is built from 14 residues. Germline CDR1 and CDR2: GTSNPN and SVGIG (reference sequence). In DNA form, the CDR3 reads TGTGCCTGGAAGATTGGGACAGGGAATTCACCCCTCCACTTT. Translated, it gives CAWKIGTGNSPLHF. Supplemented by reference TRBV30 and TRBJ1-6, the full variable domain reads SQTIHQWPATLVQPVGSPLSLECTVEGTSNPNLYWYRQAAGRGLQLLFYSVGIGQISSEVPQNLSASRPQDRQFILSSKKLLLSDSGFYLCAWKIGTGNSPLHFGNGTRLTVT.

The chain uses TRBV5-5 and TRBJ1-1; 9 nucleotides match TRBD1. Germline V gives CDR1 SGHKS, CDR2 YYEKEE (reference sequence). V lost 4 bases to trimming and J lost 4 bases; unmatched junction nucleotides: 5. The CDR3 spans 14 residues. CDR3 coding DNA: TGTGCCAGCAGCGAGACAGGGGGTGCCACTGAAGCTTTCTTT. Translated: CASSETGGATEAFF. The entire variable domain, with the rest obtained from reference TRBV5-5 and TRBJ1-1, is as follows: DAGVTQSPTHLIKTRGQQVTLRCSPISGHKSVSWYQQVLGQGPQFIFQYYEKEERGRGNFPDRFSARQFPNYSSELNVNALLLGDSALYLCASSETGGATEAFFGQGTRLTVV.